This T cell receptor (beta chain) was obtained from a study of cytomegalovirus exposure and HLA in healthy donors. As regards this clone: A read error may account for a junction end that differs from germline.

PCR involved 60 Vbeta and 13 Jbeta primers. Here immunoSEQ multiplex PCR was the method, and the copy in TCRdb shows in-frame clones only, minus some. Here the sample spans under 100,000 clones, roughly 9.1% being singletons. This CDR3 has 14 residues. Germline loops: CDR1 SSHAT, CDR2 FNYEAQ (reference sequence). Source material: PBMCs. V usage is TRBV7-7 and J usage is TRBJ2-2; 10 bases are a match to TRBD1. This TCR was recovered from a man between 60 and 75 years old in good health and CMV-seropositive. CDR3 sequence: CASSLGQGTGELFF. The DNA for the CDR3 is TGTGCTAGCAGCTTGGGACAGGGGACCGGGGAGCTGTTTTTT.